Included here is one T cell receptor beta chain sequence, with context. The record originates from a study of blood T cell repertoires in COVID-19. Study-wide background: The samples span acute and convalescent COVID-19 from the United States, Italy and Spain.

V dropped 5 bases and J dropped 10; count of bases not matched to a gene: 12. Germline V CDR1 and CDR2: SGHTA, FQGNSA. The CDR3 consists of 14 residues. TCRdb's copy holds only in-frame clones and misses some; the assay was immunoSEQ multiplex PCR. The sample lists about 48,000 clones; roughly 86% were seen once. Recovered Cohort 3 donors showed two negative PCRs, clearance, or symptom resolution. This TCR was sampled from a woman aged 50 to 60 who had recovered from COVID-19. Sample: PBMCs or T cells enriched from blood (not recorded which). The J gene is TRBJ2-5, the V gene TRBV7-2; 8 nucleotides agree with TRBD2. The DNA for the CDR3 is TGTGCCAGCAGCCTTACTAGCGGCGGGTCTCACCAGTACTTC. This sequence encodes CASSLTSGGSHQYF.